Below, one TCR beta chain is given with its context. The sample comes from a study of blood T cell repertoires in COVID-19. Overall study context: Sample material is recorded as cDNA or gDNA derived from T cells, B-cell-depleted T cells, or PBMCs.

The authors' processing: Counts of nucleated cells, estimated from reference gene primer amplification, were obtained. Sequencing was performed with immunoSEQ multiplex PCR; in TCRdb, only in-frame clones are kept and a portion is missing. V, J and clone size are taken as reported in that table, and D and trimming were inferred from the DNA itself. The profile shows 100,000 to 150,000 clones, 84% of them singletons. Input material: PBMCs or T cells enriched from blood (not recorded which). The TCR originated in a man aged 35-49 years with acute COVID-19.

The CDR3 bases are TGTGCCAGCAGTTACTCGGGGCAGACGCTCAATGAGCAGTTCTTC. Its protein is CASSYSGQTLNEQFF. V is TRBV6-5 and J is TRBJ2-1, with D tentatively TRBD1 (5 bases). V was shortened by 0 bases and J by 6 bases, with 12 bases between the two germline ends. The germline CDR1 and CDR2 sequences are MNHEY and SVGAGI. There are 15 residues in the CDR3.